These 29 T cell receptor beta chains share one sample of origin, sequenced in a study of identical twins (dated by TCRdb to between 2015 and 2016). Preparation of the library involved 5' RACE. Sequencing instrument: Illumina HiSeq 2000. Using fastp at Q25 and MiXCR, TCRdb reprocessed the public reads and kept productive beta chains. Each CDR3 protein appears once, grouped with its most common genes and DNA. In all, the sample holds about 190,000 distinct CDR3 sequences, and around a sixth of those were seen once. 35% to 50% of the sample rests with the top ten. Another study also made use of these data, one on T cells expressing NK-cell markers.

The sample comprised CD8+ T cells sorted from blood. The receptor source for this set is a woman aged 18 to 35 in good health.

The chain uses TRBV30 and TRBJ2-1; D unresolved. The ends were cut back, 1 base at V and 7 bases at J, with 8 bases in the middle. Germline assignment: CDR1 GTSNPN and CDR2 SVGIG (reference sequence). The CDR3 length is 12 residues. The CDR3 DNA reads TGTGCCTGGAGTGCAGCAAAGAATGAGCAGTTCTTC. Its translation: CAWSAAKNEQFF.

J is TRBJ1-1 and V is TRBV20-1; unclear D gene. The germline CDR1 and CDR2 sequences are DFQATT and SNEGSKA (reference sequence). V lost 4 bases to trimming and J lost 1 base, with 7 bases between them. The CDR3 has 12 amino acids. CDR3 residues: CSATTENTEAFF. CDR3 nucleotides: TGCAGTGCTACCACAGAGAACACTGAAGCTTTCTTT.

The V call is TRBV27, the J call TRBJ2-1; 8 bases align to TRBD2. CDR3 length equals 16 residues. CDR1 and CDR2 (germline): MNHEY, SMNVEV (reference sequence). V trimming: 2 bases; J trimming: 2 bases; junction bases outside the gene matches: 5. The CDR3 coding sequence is TGTGCCAGCAGTTTAGGCCGGCGGGGGGCCTACAATGAGCAGTTCTTC. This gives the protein CASSLGRRGAYNEQFF.

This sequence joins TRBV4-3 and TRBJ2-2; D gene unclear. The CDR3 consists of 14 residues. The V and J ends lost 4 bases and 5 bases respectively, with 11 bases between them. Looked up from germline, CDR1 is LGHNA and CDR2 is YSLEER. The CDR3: CASSPWGRTGELFF. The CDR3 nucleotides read TGCGCCAGCAGCCCCTGGGGAAGGACCGGGGAGCTGTTTTTT.

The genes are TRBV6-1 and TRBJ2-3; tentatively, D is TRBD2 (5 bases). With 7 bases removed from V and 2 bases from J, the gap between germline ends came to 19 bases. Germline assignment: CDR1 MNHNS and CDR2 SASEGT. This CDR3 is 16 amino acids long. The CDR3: CASKLKLVPFTDTQYF. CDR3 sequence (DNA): TGTGCCAGCAAGCTCAAACTAGTCCCCTTCACAGATACGCAGTATTTT.

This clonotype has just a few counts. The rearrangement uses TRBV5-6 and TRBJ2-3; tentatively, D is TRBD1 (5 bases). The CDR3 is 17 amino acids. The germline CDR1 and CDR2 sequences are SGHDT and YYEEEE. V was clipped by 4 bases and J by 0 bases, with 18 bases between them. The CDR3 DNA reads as TGTGCCAGCAGCGAGATCCTCAGGGAAGGGAGCACAGATACGCAGTATTTT. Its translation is CASSEILREGSTDTQYF.

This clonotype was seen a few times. The CDR3: CASSFLAGGKNEQFF. CDR3 coding DNA: TGCGCCAGCAGCTTCCTAGCGGGAGGCAAGAATGAGCAGTTCTTC. The J gene is TRBJ2-1, the V gene TRBV5-1; TRBD2 matches at 11 bases. The V gene end was trimmed by 2 bases and the J gene end by 7 bases; junction bases not matched to a gene: 5. The CDR3 is made up of 15 amino acids. Germline-derived CDR1 and CDR2 are SGHRS and YFSETQ. The whole variable domain, filled in from reference TRBV5-1 and TRBJ2-1, reads KAGVTQTPRYLIKTRGQQVTLSCSPISGHRSVSWYQQTPGQGLQFLFEYFSETQRNKGNFPGRFSGRQFSNSRSEMNVSTLELGDSALYLCASSFLAGGKNEQFFGPGTRLTVL.

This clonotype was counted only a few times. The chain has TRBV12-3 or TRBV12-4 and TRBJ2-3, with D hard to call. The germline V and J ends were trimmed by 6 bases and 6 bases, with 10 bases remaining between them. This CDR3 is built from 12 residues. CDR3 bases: TGTGCCAGCAGACCCAAGGCTGATACGCAGTATTTT. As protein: CASRPKADTQYF.

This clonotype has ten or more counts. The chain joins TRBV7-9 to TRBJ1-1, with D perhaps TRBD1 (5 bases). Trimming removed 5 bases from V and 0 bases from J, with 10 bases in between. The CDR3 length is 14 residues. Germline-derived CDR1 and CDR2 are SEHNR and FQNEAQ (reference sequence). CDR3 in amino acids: CASSTGGLNTEAFF. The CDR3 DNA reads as TGTGCCAGCAGCACCGGGGGGTTGAACACTGAAGCTTTCTTT.

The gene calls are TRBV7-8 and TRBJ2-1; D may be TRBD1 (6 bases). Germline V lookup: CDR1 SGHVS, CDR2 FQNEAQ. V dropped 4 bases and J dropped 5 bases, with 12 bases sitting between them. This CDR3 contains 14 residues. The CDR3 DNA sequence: TGTGCCAGCAGCTCCTACAGGGAAAACAATGAGCAGTTCTTC. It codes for CASSSYRENNEQFF.

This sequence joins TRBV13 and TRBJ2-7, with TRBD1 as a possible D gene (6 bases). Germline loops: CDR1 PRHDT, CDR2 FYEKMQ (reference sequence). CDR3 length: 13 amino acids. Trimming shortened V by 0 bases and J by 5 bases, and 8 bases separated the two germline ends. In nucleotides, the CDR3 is TGTGCCAGCAGCTTAGGCAGGGGCCACGAGCAGTACTTC. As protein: CASSLGRGHEQYF.

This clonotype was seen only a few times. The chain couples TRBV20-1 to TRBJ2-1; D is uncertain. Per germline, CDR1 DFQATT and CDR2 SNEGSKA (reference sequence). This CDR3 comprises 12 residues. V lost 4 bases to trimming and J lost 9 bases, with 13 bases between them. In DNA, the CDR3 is TGCAGTGCTAAAATTCCCGGCGGTGAGCAGTTCTTC. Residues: CSAKIPGGEQFF.

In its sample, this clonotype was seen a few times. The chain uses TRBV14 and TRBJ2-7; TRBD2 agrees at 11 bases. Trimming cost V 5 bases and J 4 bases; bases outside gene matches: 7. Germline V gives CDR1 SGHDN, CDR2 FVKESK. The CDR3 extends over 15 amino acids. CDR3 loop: CASSSIAGGPYEQYF. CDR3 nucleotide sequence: TGTGCCAGCAGCTCCATAGCGGGAGGGCCTTACGAGCAGTACTTC.

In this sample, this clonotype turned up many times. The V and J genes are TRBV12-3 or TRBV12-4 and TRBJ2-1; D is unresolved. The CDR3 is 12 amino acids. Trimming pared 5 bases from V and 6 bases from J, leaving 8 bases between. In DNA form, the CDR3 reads TGTGCCAGCAGTCGACTTCGCAATGAGCAGTTCTTC. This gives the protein CASSRLRNEQFF.

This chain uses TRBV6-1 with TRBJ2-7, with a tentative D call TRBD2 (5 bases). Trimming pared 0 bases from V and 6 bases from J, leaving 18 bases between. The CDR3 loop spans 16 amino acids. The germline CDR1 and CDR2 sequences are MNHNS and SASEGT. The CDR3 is CASSEASVHGVGEQYF. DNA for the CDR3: TGTGCCAGCAGTGAAGCTTCGGTCCACGGGGTCGGCGAGCAGTACTTC.

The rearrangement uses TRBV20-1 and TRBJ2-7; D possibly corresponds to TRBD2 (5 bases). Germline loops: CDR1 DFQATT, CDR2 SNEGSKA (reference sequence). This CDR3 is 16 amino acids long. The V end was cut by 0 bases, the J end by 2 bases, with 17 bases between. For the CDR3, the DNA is TGCAGTGCTAGAGATCCCGAGGGTGGAACTCCCTACGAGCAGTACTTC. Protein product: CSARDPEGGTPYEQYF.

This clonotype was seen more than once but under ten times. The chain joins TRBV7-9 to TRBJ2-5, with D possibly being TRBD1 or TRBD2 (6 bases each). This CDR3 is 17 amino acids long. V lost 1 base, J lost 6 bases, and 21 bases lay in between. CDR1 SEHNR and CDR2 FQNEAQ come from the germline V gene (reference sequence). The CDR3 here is CASSLGGNREAEQTQYF. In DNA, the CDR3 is TGTGCCAGCAGCTTAGGAGGTAACAGGGAGGCGGAACAGACCCAGTACTTC.

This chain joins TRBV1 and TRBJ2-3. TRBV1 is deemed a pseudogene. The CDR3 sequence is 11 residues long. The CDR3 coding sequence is TGCACCAGCAGGTCCTTTGATACGCAGTATTTT. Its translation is CTSRSFDTQYF.

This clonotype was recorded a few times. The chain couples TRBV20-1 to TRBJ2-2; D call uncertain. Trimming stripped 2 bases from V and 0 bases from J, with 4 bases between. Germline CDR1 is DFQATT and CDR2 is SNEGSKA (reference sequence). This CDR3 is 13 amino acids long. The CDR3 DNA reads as TGCAGTGCTAGATCGCCGAACACCGGGGAGCTGTTTTTT. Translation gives CSARSPNTGELFF.

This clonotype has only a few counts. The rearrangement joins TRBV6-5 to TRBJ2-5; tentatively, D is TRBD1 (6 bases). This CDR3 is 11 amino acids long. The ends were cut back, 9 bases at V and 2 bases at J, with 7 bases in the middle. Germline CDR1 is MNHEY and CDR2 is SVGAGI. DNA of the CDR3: TGTGCCAGTCAGGGGCAAGAGACCCAGTACTTC. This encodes CASQGQETQYF.

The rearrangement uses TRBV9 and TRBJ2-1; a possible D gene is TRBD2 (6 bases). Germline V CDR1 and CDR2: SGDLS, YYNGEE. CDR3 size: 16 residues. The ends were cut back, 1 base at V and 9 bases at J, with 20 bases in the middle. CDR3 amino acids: CASSVPREVTTSEQFF. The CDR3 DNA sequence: TGTGCCAGCAGCGTACCGAGGGAGGTGACGACAAGTGAGCAGTTCTTC. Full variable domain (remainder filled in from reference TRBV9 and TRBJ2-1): DSGVTQTPKHLITATGQRVTLRCSPRSGDLSVYWYQQSLDQGLQFLIQYYNGEERAKGNILERFSAQQFPDLHSELNLSSLELGDSALYFCASSVPREVTTSEQFFGPGTRLTVL.

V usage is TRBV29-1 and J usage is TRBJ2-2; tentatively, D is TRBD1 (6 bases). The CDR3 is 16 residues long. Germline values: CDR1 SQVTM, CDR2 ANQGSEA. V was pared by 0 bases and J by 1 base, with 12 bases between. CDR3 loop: CSVEDTWGQNTGELFF. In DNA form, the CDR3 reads TGCAGCGTTGAAGATACATGGGGACAGAACACCGGGGAGCTGTTTTTT.

CDR3 amino acids: CASSSPGLGRADTQYF. CDR3 nucleotides: TGTGCCAGCAGCAGTCCGGGACTAGGTCGCGCAGATACGCAGTATTTT. The chain employs TRBV5-6 and TRBJ2-3; 8 bases are a match to TRBD2. Germline CDR1 is SGHDT and CDR2 is YYEEEE. Trimming removed 4 bases from V and 4 bases from J; junction bases left unmatched: 11. The CDR3 covers 16 residues.

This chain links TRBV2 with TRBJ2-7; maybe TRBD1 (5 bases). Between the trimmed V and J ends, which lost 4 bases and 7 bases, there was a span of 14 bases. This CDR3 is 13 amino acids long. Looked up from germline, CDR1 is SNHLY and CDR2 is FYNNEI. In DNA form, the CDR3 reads TGTGCCAGCAGTGTGTTTACAGGCCTAGAGCAGTACTTC. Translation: CASSVFTGLEQYF.

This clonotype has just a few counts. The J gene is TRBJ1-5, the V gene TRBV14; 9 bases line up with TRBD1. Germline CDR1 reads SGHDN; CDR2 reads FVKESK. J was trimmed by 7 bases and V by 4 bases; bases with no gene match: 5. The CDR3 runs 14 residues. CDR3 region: CASSPGQGLQPQHF. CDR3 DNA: TGTGCCAGCAGCCCCGGACAGGGGTTACAGCCCCAGCATTTT.

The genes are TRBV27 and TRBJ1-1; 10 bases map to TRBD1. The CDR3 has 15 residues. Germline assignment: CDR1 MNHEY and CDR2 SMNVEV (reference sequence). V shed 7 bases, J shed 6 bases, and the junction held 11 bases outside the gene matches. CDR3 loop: CASKTGGDGSAEAFF. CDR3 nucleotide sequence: TGTGCCAGCAAGACAGGGGGCGATGGCAGCGCTGAAGCTTTCTTT.

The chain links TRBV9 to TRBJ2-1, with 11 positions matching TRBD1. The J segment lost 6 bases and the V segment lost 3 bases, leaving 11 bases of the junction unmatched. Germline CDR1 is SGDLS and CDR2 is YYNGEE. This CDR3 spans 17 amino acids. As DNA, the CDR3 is TGTGCCAGCAGCGGCTGGGACAGGGGGGGAATCGGCAATGAGCAGTTCTTC. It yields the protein CASSGWDRGGIGNEQFF.

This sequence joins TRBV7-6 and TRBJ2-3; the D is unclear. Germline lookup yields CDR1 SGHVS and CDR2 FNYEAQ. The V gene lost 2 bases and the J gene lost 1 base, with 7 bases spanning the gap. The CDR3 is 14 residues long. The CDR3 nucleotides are TGTGCCAGCAGCTTACGGATTGGCACAGATACGCAGTATTTT. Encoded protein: CASSLRIGTDTQYF.

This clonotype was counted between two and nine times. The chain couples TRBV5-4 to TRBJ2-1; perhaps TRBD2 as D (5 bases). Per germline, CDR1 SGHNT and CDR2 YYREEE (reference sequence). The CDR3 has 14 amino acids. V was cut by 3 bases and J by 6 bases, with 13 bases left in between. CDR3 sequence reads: CASSSWETLNEQFF. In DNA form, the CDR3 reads TGTGCCAGCAGCTCGTGGGAGACTCTCAATGAGCAGTTCTTC.